The 20 T cell receptor beta chains given below trace back to one sample, sequenced in a study of spatial heterogeneity in lung cancer. MiXCR, run by TCRdb on the 5' RACE reads, gives a single entry per CDR3 protein. The repertoire holds under 30,000 distinct CDR3 sequences, with approximately 4.7% as singletons. Time point: sample taken at primary tumor resection. Material: PBMCs, obtained at surgery. Receptor source: a male donor with early-stage non-small cell lung cancer.

This clonotype has a count of ten or more. The chain recombines TRBV6-2 or TRBV6-3 with TRBJ1-2, with D possibly being TRBD1 (5 bases). Looked up from germline, CDR1 is MNHEY and CDR2 is SVGEGT. Trimming took off 5 bases at V and 1 base at J, with 11 bases between the two ends. The CDR3 has 14 residues. The CDR3 sequence: CASSNTGRNYGYTF. Here the CDR3 DNA reads TGTGCCAGCAGTAACACAGGACGTAACTATGGCTACACCTTC.

This clonotype was counted many times. This chain uses TRBV5-1 with TRBJ2-1; the D gene is possibly TRBD2 (6 bases). The CDR3 is 17 amino acids. Germline loops: CDR1 SGHRS, CDR2 YFSETQ. The ends were cut back, 0 bases at V and 6 bases at J, with 19 bases in the middle. The CDR3 coding sequence is TGCGCCAGCAGCTTGGCCGGGTGGGGCGGGGCTAGCAATGAGCAGTTCTTC. Amino acid sequence: CASSLAGWGGASNEQFF.

This clonotype was seen at least ten times. The rearrangement links TRBV28 to TRBJ1-1; 7 bases match TRBD1. Trimming removed 8 bases from V and 3 bases from J; junction bases left unmatched: 9. This CDR3 contains 14 residues. Germline CDR1 MDHEN, CDR2 SYDVKM. The CDR3: CASRRQGVYTEAFF. In DNA form, the CDR3 reads TGTGCCAGCCGCAGACAGGGAGTATACACTGAAGCTTTCTTT.

This clonotype was detected many times. The chain employs TRBV6-9 and TRBJ2-7; D remains unclear. Germline-derived CDR1 and CDR2 are MNHGY and SVAAGI. This CDR3 is 14 amino acids long. The V and J ends lost 6 bases and 2 bases respectively, with 14 bases between them. The DNA of the CDR3 is TGTGCCAGCAGGTCCTACTCCTCCCCCTACGAGCAGTACTTC. Translation: CASRSYSSPYEQYF.

This clonotype was picked up many times. The chain employs TRBV5-1 and TRBJ1-1; no firm D call. The germline V and J ends were trimmed by 4 bases and 0 bases, with 7 bases remaining between them. The CDR3 has 13 amino acids. CDR1 is SGHRS and CDR2 is YFSETQ in the germline V gene. CDR3 region: CASSGMMNTEAFF. The CDR3 DNA reads TGCGCCAGCAGCGGTATGATGAACACTGAAGCTTTCTTT.

This clonotype was counted ten times or more. The rearrangement links TRBV5-6 to TRBJ2-5, with D possibly TRBD1 on 6 matching bases. Germline assignment: CDR1 SGHDT and CDR2 YYEEEE. The ends were cut back, 0 bases at V and 5 bases at J, with 8 bases in the middle. CDR3 size: 13 residues. CDR3 in amino acids: CASSLDRGETQYF. The CDR3 DNA follows: TGTGCCAGCAGCTTGGATAGGGGGGAGACCCAGTACTTC. The full variable domain, its missing parts supplied by reference TRBV5-6 and TRBJ2-5, is DAGVTQSPTHLIKTRGQQVTLRCSPKSGHDTVSWYQQALGQGPQFIFQYYEEEERQRGNFPDRFSGHQFPNYSSELNVNALLLGDSALYLCASSLDRGETQYFGPGTRLLVL.

This clonotype was counted many times. The chain recombines TRBV28 with TRBJ1-4; D unclear. The CDR3 contains 13 residues. CDR1 and CDR2 (germline): MDHEN, SYDVKM. Trimming pared 6 bases from V and 7 bases from J, leaving 12 bases between. The CDR3 spells CASRTELFEKLFF. The CDR3 DNA is TGTGCCAGCAGGACGGAGCTGTTTGAAAAACTGTTTTTT.

This clonotype appeared many times. V usage is TRBV7-2 and J usage is TRBJ2-3; 11 bases align to TRBD2. Trimming removed 5 bases from V and 2 bases from J; junction bases left unmatched: 12. Per germline, CDR1 SGHTA and CDR2 FQGNSA. The CDR3 loop spans 18 amino acids. CDR3 amino acids: CASSRNPLAGVNTDTQYF. The CDR3 DNA follows: TGTGCCAGCAGCCGCAACCCACTAGCGGGGGTCAACACAGATACGCAGTATTTT.

This clonotype was seen many times. This chain uses TRBV12-3 or TRBV12-4 with TRBJ1-2, with TRBD1 matching over 8 bases. The J segment lost 4 bases and the V segment lost 6 bases, leaving 10 bases of the junction unmatched. CDR3 size: 15 residues. The CDR3 protein is CASRQAGGSVYGYTF. In DNA form, the CDR3 reads TGTGCCAGCAGGCAAGCAGGGGGCTCGGTCTATGGCTACACCTTC.

This clonotype was counted many times. V gene TRBV5-1 combines with J gene TRBJ2-1; 11 positions agree with TRBD2. The CDR3 runs 16 residues. The J segment lost 7 bases and the V segment lost 7 bases, leaving 13 bases of the junction unmatched. Germline lookup yields CDR1 SGHRS and CDR2 YFSETQ. The CDR3 is CASHTGTSGGKNEQFF. DNA for the CDR3: TGCGCCAGCCATACCGGGACTAGCGGAGGGAAGAATGAGCAGTTCTTC. Using reference TRBV5-1 and TRBJ2-1 for the parts outside the CDR3, the full variable domain is KAGVTQTPRYLIKTRGQQVTLSCSPISGHRSVSWYQQTPGQGLQFLFEYFSETQRNKGNFPGRFSGRQFSNSRSEMNVSTLELGDSALYLCASHTGTSGGKNEQFFGPGTRLTVL.

This clonotype appeared many times. The J gene is TRBJ2-5, the V gene TRBV29-1; D is unresolved. Per the germline V gene, CDR1 is SQVTM and CDR2 is ANQGSEA. The CDR3 is 12 amino acids. V was pared by 3 bases and J by 5 bases, with 10 bases between. CDR3 in DNA: TGCAGCGTTGAGGGTAATACGGAGACCCAGTACTTC. Its translation is CSVEGNTETQYF.

This clonotype was counted many times. The chain links TRBV3-1 to TRBJ2-4, with D possibly matching TRBD2 (7 bases). This CDR3 has 14 amino acids. Trimming removed 1 base at V and 5 bases at J, with 9 bases between. The germline V gene encodes CDR1 LGHDT and CDR2 YNNKEL (reference sequence). DNA for the CDR3: TGTGCCAGCAGCCAAGGCGGGGGCCAAAACATTCAGTACTTC. Translation: CASSQGGGQNIQYF.

In this sample, this clonotype turned up many times. The CDR3 sequence is CASSLTGSGANVLTF. The DNA of the CDR3 is TGTGCCAGCAGTTTGACAGGCTCTGGGGCCAACGTCCTGACTTTC. The J gene is TRBJ2-6, the V gene TRBV6-5; D perhaps matches TRBD1 (6 bases). The germline V gene has CDR1 MNHEY and CDR2 SVGAGI. Trimming cost V 4 bases and J 0 bases, with 7 bases left between them. This CDR3 is 15 amino acids long.

This clonotype was observed at least ten times. This chain links TRBV18 with TRBJ1-1; D call uncertain. V was pared by 3 bases and J by 4 bases, with 15 bases between. The CDR3 has 15 amino acids. Germline CDR1 and CDR2: KGHSH and LQKENI. CDR3 in DNA: TGTGCCAGCTCACCGGGATCCCCGCCTGTCACTGAAGCTTTCTTT. Amino acids: CASSPGSPPVTEAFF. Filled out from reference TRBV18 and TRBJ1-1, the complete variable domain reads NAGVMQNPRHLVRRRGQEARLRCSPMKGHSHVYWYRQLPEEGLKFMVYLQKENIIDESGMPKERFSAEFPKEGPSILRIQQVVRGDSAAYFCASSPGSPPVTEAFFGQGTRLTVV.

This clonotype was seen many times. The V gene is TRBV12-3 or TRBV12-4, the J gene TRBJ1-5, with 9 bases aligning to TRBD1. The CDR3 length is 12 residues. V was clipped by 10 bases and J by 10 bases; unmatched bases: 8. The CDR3 is CATVTTGGPQHF. The DNA of the CDR3 is TGTGCCACCGTAACCACAGGGGGCCCCCAGCATTTT.

This clonotype was seen ten or more times. The chain combines TRBV7-9 with TRBJ2-1; 8 bases agree with TRBD1. With 1 base clipped from V and 9 bases from J, the junction kept 14 bases outside the gene matches. In germline, CDR1 is SEHNR, CDR2 FQNEAQ (reference sequence). This CDR3 has 17 residues. CDR3 sequence: CASSLELRRGQSSEQFF. The CDR3 DNA reads as TGTGCCAGCAGCTTAGAATTGCGCAGGGGGCAGTCGAGTGAGCAGTTCTTC.

On this clonotype: Since the CDR3 does not end with the conserved phenylalanine or tryptophan, this likely comes from a read error. The rearrangement links TRBV6-6 to TRBJ2-7; D might be TRBD1 (6 bases). The germline gives CDR1 MNHNY, CDR2 SVGAGI (reference sequence). The CDR3 spans 16 residues. V dropped 7 bases and J dropped 2 bases, with 21 bases sitting between them. CDR3 amino acids: CASISYRQGMTYEQYS. In DNA form, the CDR3 reads TGTGCCAGCATCTCATACCGCCAGGGGATGACCTACGAGCAGTACTCC.

This clonotype was counted at least ten times. This sequence joins TRBV6-2 or TRBV6-3 and TRBJ2-7; 10 bases fit TRBD1. This CDR3 comprises 15 residues. V shed 7 bases, J shed 3 bases, and the junction held 9 bases outside the gene matches. The germline V gene has CDR1 MNHEY and CDR2 SVGEGT. The DNA of the CDR3 is TGTGCCAGCAACCACCCCGGACAGGGGGTCTACGAGCAGTACTTC. It specifies CASNHPGQGVYEQYF.

There are many counts of this clonotype. The rearrangement links TRBV7-2 to TRBJ2-7, with a tentative D call TRBD1 (5 bases). In germline, CDR1 is SGHTA, CDR2 FQGNSA. This CDR3 region has 12 residues. Trimming removed 4 bases from V and 4 bases from J, with 8 bases in between. The CDR3 here is CASSSQGYEQYF. CDR3 DNA: TGTGCCAGCAGCTCCCAGGGATACGAGCAGTACTTC.

The chain is built from TRBV6-6 and TRBJ1-4, with D perhaps TRBD1 (5 bases). The germline CDR1 and CDR2 sequences are MNHNY and SVGAGI (reference sequence). This CDR3 comprises 15 residues. The V gene lost 6 bases and the J gene lost 3 bases, with 14 bases spanning the gap. CDR3 DNA sequence: TGTGCCAGCAGGGGGGACGGACCCGCTAATGAAAAACTGTTTTTT. This sequence encodes CASRGDGPANEKLFF.